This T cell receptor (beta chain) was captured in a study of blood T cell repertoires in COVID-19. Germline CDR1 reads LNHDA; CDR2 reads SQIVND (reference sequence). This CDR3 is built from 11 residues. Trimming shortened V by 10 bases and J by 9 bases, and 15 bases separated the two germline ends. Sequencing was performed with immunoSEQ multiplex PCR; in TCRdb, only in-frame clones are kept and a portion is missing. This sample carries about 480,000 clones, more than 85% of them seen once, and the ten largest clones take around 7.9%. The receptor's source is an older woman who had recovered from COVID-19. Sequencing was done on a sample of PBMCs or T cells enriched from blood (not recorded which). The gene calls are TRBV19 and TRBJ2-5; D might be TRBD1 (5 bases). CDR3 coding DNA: TGTGCCACCTCACACGAAGGGGCCCAGTACTTC. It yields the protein CATSHEGAQYF.